A single sample gave rise to the 10 T cell receptor beta chains below, sequenced in a study of blood T cell repertoires in COVID-19. This table comes from immunoSEQ multiplex PCR, and its TCRdb copy is limited to in-frame clones, with some not included. The sample yields 250,000 to 350,000 clones, 89% seen once. The specimen sequenced was peripheral blood. Receptors originate from a woman aged 40-49 years who had recovered from COVID-19.

The chain recombines TRBV19 with TRBJ2-1; no clear D gene. V was pared by 6 bases and J by 10 bases, with 16 bases between. The CDR3 extends over 13 amino acids. Germline loops: CDR1 LNHDA, CDR2 SQIVND (reference sequence). The CDR3 spells CASSLSLVREQFF. The CDR3 coding sequence is TGTGCCAGTAGCCTTTCCCTCGTCCGGGAGCAGTTCTTC.

The chain is built from TRBV11-2 and TRBJ2-3; D gene ambiguous. V was clipped by 5 bases and J by 4 bases, with 7 bases between them. Germline V CDR1 and CDR2: SGHAT, FQNNGV. The length of the CDR3 is 12 residues. CDR3 amino acids: CASSVRADTQYF. CDR3 nucleotide sequence: TGTGCCAGCAGCGTTCGGGCAGATACGCAGTATTTT.

The chain recombines TRBV7-2 with TRBJ2-7; 7 bases match TRBD2. Germline CDR1 is SGHTA and CDR2 is FQGNSA. The J segment lost 2 bases and the V segment lost 0 bases, leaving 4 bases of the junction unmatched. The CDR3 runs to 15 residues. The CDR3 is CASSLAPSGTYEQYF. The CDR3 DNA follows: TGTGCCAGCAGCTTAGCGCCTAGCGGAACCTACGAGCAGTACTTC.

The chain uses TRBV4-2 and TRBJ2-7; 8 bases align to TRBD1. The CDR3 length is 16 residues. V lost 3 bases to trimming and J lost 3 bases; unmatched junction nucleotides: 10. The germline V gene has CDR1 LGHNA and CDR2 YNFKEQ. CDR3 DNA sequence: TGTGCCAGCAGCCAGGGGGTAGGGACAGGCCTCTACGAGCAGTACTTC. Encoded protein: CASSQGVGTGLYEQYF.

The chain joins TRBV14 to TRBJ2-3; 10 bases are a match to TRBD2. V shed 2 bases, J shed 4 bases, and the junction held 6 bases outside the gene matches. The germline CDR1 and CDR2 sequences are SGHDN and FVKESK. The CDR3 has 16 amino acids. This CDR3 is CASSQLAGEGPDTQYF. The CDR3 coding sequence is TGTGCCAGCAGCCAACTAGCGGGAGAAGGGCCAGATACGCAGTATTTT.

J is TRBJ2-7 and V is TRBV9; 7 positions match TRBD2. There are 16 residues in the CDR3. The germline V gene encodes CDR1 SGDLS and CDR2 YYNGEE. Trimming cost V 4 bases and J 2 bases; bases outside gene matches: 12. The CDR3 here is CASSPLGSSGAYEQYF. In DNA form, the CDR3 reads TGTGCCAGCAGCCCCCTTGGGTCTAGCGGCGCCTACGAGCAGTACTTC.

The chain couples TRBV18 to TRBJ1-5, with TRBD1 matching over 7 bases. The CDR3 runs to 15 residues. Trimming removed 6 bases from V and 3 bases from J; junction bases left unmatched: 8. CDR1 and CDR2 (germline): KGHSH, LQKENI. In DNA form, the CDR3 reads TGTGCCAGCTCCCCCGGGACAGAAGCCAATCAGCCCCAGCATTTT. As protein: CASSPGTEANQPQHF.

The chain joins TRBV5-1 to TRBJ1-1, with 8 bases matching TRBD1. Germline lookup yields CDR1 SGHRS and CDR2 YFSETQ. The CDR3 loop spans 14 amino acids. V lost 1 base and J lost 6; bases outside the gene matches: 5. The CDR3 DNA is TGCGCCAGCAGCTTGAGGCAGGGGGCGGCTGAAGCTTTCTTT. It translates to CASSLRQGAAEAFF. Combining the CDR3 with reference TRBV5-1 and TRBJ1-1 gives the whole variable domain KAGVTQTPRYLIKTRGQQVTLSCSPISGHRSVSWYQQTPGQGLQFLFEYFSETQRNKGNFPGRFSGRQFSNSRSEMNVSTLELGDSALYLCASSLRQGAAEAFFGQGTRLTVV.

J is TRBJ2-7 and V is TRBV10-3; 9 bases align to TRBD2. Looked up from germline, CDR1 is ENHRY and CDR2 is SYGVKD. V was clipped by 0 bases and J by 7 bases; unmatched bases: 7. The CDR3 contains 15 residues. CDR3 in DNA: TGTGCCATCAGTGAGTCGACGTCTAGCGGGGTTGAGCAGTACTTC. It codes for CAISESTSSGVEQYF.

The chain uses TRBV19 and TRBJ2-2; D is perhaps TRBD1 (5 bases). The CDR3 is made up of 15 amino acids. V was pared by 0 bases and J by 7 bases, with 12 bases between. Germline V lookup: CDR1 LNHDA, CDR2 SQIVND (reference sequence). CDR3 DNA sequence: TGTGCCAGTAGTATAGAGGGATTAAGGGGCGGGGAGCTGTTTTTT. Encoded protein: CASSIEGLRGGELFF.